These 14 T cell receptor beta chains came from one sample sequenced in a study of blood T cells in healthy people across ages. Alongside a J-beta primer mix, a sample-barcoded 5' primer served in a second PCR lasting about 6 to 11 cycles. TCRdb analysed the 5' RACE reads with MiXCR anew, one entry per CDR3 protein. The sample has over 1,500,000 distinct CDR3 sequences, more than 35% seen once. Sequenced sample: blood. The receptors shown here come from a human donor in good health.

This chain joins TRBV20-1 and TRBJ2-1; 8 bases are a match to TRBD2. This CDR3 has 15 residues. The V and J ends lost 4 bases and 1 base, in that order; junction bases with no gene match: 6. CDR1 DFQATT and CDR2 SNEGSKA come from the germline V gene (reference sequence). The CDR3 DNA follows: TGCAGTGCTATCACGGGGGGGGGATCCTACAATGAGCAGTTCTTC. It translates to CSAITGGGSYNEQFF.

This clonotype has only a few counts. V and J are TRBV7-6 and TRBJ2-6, with 8 bases aligning to TRBD1. There are 19 residues in the CDR3. The V gene end was trimmed by 2 bases and the J gene end by 0 bases; junction bases not matched to a gene: 9. Germline lookup yields CDR1 SGHVS and CDR2 FNYEAQ. The CDR3 nucleotides are TGTGCCAGCAGCTTAACGGCGTGGGGACAGGCCTCTGGGGCCAACGTCCTGACTTTC. This codes for CASSLTAWGQASGANVLTF.

The genes are TRBV7-2 and TRBJ2-5; 9 bases map to TRBD1. The DNA end lines up better with TRBJ2-7; the J call may be wrong. Germline CDR1 SGHTA, CDR2 FQGNSA. CDR3 length: 14 amino acids. The CDR3 reads CASSDTGGLYEQYF. The CDR3 nucleotides read TGTGCCAGCAGCGATACAGGGGGCCTCTACGAGCAGTACTTC.

The V call is TRBV6-1, the J call TRBJ1-5, with TRBD1 as a possible D gene (6 bases). The CDR3 length is 13 residues. V was cut by 3 bases and J by 10 bases, with 13 bases left in between. In germline, CDR1 is MNHNS, CDR2 SASEGT. DNA of the CDR3: TGTGCCAGCAGTGACAGGGGAGGGTTACCCCAGCATTTT. Protein product: CASSDRGGLPQHF.

This clonotype was seen a handful of times. The V gene is TRBV7-2, the J gene TRBJ1-2, with 7 nucleotides matching TRBD1. The germline V gene has CDR1 SGHTA and CDR2 FQGNSA. V was pared by 1 base and J by 4 bases, with 12 bases of the junction left unmatched. The CDR3 extends over 17 amino acids. The CDR3 DNA sequence: TGTGCCAGCAGCTTAGAAAAGGCTGGGGCAGGGGGCTATGGCTACACCTTC. Translation gives CASSLEKAGAGGYGYTF.

This clonotype was recorded a few times. The genes are TRBV4-1 and TRBJ1-5, with TRBD1 identical over 8 bases. Germline loops: CDR1 MGHRA, CDR2 YSYEKL. The V and J ends lost 1 base and 3 bases, in that order; junction bases with no gene match: 5. The CDR3 consists of 16 residues. CDR3 sequence: CASSQAGTGTNQPQHF. CDR3 DNA: TGCGCCAGCAGCCAAGCCGGGACAGGTACCAATCAGCCCCAGCATTTT.

This clonotype was seen a few times. V and J are TRBV5-6 and TRBJ1-4, with 11 positions matching TRBD1. Germline V lookup: CDR1 SGHDT, CDR2 YYEEEE. The V gene end was trimmed by 2 bases and the J gene end by 7 bases; junction bases not matched to a gene: 4. This CDR3 spans 15 amino acids. The CDR3 DNA is TGTGCCAGCAGCTTCCGGACAGGGGGCATTGAAAAACTGTTTTTT. Residues: CASSFRTGGIEKLFF.

This clonotype was detected only a few times. This chain joins TRBV5-1 and TRBJ1-5, with D possibly matching TRBD1 (6 bases). Germline V gene lookup returns CDR1 SGHRS and CDR2 YFSETQ. The CDR3 contains 15 residues. V lost 0 bases and J lost 4, with 11 bases in between. The CDR3 nucleotides are TGCGCCAGCAGCTTGGCTGCAGGGGTAAATCAGCCCCAGCATTTT. This gives the protein CASSLAAGVNQPQHF.

V is TRBV27 and J is TRBJ2-4; D possibly matches TRBD1 or TRBD2 (5 bases each). Germline CDR1 is MNHEY and CDR2 is SMNVEV (reference sequence). Trimming took 0 bases from V and 4 from J, leaving 10 bases between them. The CDR3 totals 15 residues. CDR3 in DNA: TGTGCCAGCAGTTTATCCGGGACGGGGAAAAACATTCAGTACTTC. Translating gives CASSLSGTGKNIQYF.

The CDR3 region has the DNA TGTGCCAGCAGCTTACTGGCGGAGGACACTGAAGCTTTCTTT. Protein sequence: CASSLLAEDTEAFF. The V and J genes are TRBV7-8 and TRBJ1-1, with unresolved D. The CDR3 loop spans 14 amino acids. Trimming took off 2 bases at V and 3 bases at J, with 10 bases between the two ends. In germline, CDR1 is SGHVS, CDR2 FQNEAQ.

This clonotype was detected many times. V and J are TRBV12-3 or TRBV12-4 and TRBJ1-4; unclear D gene. Trimming took 6 bases from V and 6 from J, leaving 11 bases between them. The CDR3 loop spans 13 amino acids. The CDR3 DNA reads TGTGCCAGCAGACCCTCGGGGTATGAAAAACTGTTTTTT. The encoded protein is CASRPSGYEKLFF.

Notes on this clonotype: Its ends do not fully match the called genes, so a read error is possible. V and J are TRBV7-2 and TRBJ2-7; D possibly corresponds to TRBD1 (6 bases). Germline assignment: CDR1 SGHTA and CDR2 FQGNSA. The CDR3 spans 16 residues. CDR3 in amino acids: CAGSSVAAGDSYEQYF. Written as DNA, the CDR3 is TGTGCCGGCAGCTCAGTGGCGGCAGGGGATTCCTACGAGCAGTACTTC. The whole variable domain, remainder taken from reference TRBV7-2 and TRBJ2-7, is GAGVSQSPSNKVTEKGKDVELRCDPISGHTALYWYRQSLGQGLEFLIYFQGNSAPDKSGLPSDRFSAERTGGSVSTLTIQRTQQEDSAVYLCAGSSVAAGDSYEQYFGPGTRLTVT.

The rearrangement joins TRBV7-2 to TRBJ2-6; D is possibly TRBD2 (6 bases). Trimming removed 3 bases at V and 0 bases at J, with 18 bases between. CDR1 SGHTA and CDR2 FQGNSA come from the germline V gene. This CDR3 has 19 residues. CDR3 protein: CASSFTGLAQNSGANVLTF. The CDR3 bases are TGTGCCAGCAGCTTTACGGGGCTAGCGCAAAACTCTGGGGCCAACGTCCTGACTTTC.

This clonotype was observed a few times. The chain carries TRBV13 and TRBJ2-7; possibly TRBD1 for D (5 bases). Germline V gene data show CDR1 as PRHDT and CDR2 as FYEKMQ (reference sequence). The CDR3 is 11 residues long. V lost 6 bases and J 7 bases, leaving 10 bases between the germline ends. In DNA, the CDR3 is TGTGCCAGCAGTACCTCAGGGGAGCAGTACTTC. Translated, it gives CASSTSGEQYF.